The entry below describes one TCR beta chain. What it recognizes is unknown. This specimen belongs to a study of cytomegalovirus exposure and HLA in healthy donors. Study-wide points: The study labeled fewer than 200 TCR beta chains cytomegalovirus-associated. With later analysis, a missense DCLRE1C variant became linked to TCR beta V- and J-gene trimming. Reported performance of the classifier showed diagnosis of cytomegalovirus status with high specificity and sensitivity.

It was with 60 Vbeta and 13 Jbeta primers that the PCR ran. Sequenced by immunoSEQ multiplex PCR; TCRdb stores in-frame clones only, minus some. The sample has approximately 220,000 clones, about 80% seen once. Germline CDR1 and CDR2: SGHRS and YFSETQ. The V and J ends lost 2 bases and 3 bases, in that order; junction bases with no gene match: 8. The CDR3 runs to 17 residues. This clonotype originated in a male donor in good health and CMV-seronegative. Material for sequencing was PBMCs. The chain carries TRBV5-1 and TRBJ2-3; 11 nucleotides agree with TRBD2. The CDR3 is CASSFSGLAGGTDTQYF. The DNA of the CDR3 is TGCGCCAGCAGCTTTTCTGGCCTAGCGGGGGGAACAGATACGCAGTATTTT.